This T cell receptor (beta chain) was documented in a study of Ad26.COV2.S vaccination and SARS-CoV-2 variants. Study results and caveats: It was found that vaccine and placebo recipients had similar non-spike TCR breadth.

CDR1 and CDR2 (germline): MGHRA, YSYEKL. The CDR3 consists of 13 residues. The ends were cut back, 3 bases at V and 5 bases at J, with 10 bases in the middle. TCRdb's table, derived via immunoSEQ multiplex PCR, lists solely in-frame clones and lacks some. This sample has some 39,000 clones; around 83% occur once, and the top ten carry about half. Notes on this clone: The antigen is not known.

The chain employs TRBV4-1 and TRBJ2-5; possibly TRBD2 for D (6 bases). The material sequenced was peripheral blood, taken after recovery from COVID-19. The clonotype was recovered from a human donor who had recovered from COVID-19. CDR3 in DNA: TGCGCCAGCAGCCAGGGGGGATTGGAGACCCAGTACTTC. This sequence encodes CASSQGGLETQYF.